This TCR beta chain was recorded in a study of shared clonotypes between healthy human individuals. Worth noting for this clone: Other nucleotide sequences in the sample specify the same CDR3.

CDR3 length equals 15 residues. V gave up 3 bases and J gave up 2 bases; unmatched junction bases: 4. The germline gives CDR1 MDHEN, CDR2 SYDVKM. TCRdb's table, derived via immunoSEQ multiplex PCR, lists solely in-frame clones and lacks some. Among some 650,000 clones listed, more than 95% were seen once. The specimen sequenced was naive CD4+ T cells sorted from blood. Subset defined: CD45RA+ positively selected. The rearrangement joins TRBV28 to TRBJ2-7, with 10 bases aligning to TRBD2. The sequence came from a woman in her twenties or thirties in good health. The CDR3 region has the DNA TGTGCCAGCAGTTTTAGACTAGCGGGTGCCTACGAGCAGTACTTC. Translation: CASSFRLAGAYEQYF.